These T cell receptor beta chains were read from a single sample in a study of shared clonotypes between healthy human individuals. Sequencing used immunoSEQ multiplex PCR; TCRdb keeps in-frame clones, though not all of them. Of about 1.5 million clones listed, 95% to 99% are singletons. The sequencing sample was made of naive CD4+ T cells sorted from blood. The source of these receptors is a man younger than 40 in good health. Each CDR3 is given with its conserved first and last residue. Fields, in order: J gene, D gene, V gene, CDR3 protein, CDR3 DNA. The D gene is left open where the match is weak.

j_gene: TRBJ1-2; d_gene: NA; v_gene: TRBV6-5; CDR3aa: CASSYNRNYGYTF; CDR3nt: TGTGCCAGCAGTTATAACCGTAACTATGGCTACACCTTC
j_gene: TRBJ2-1; d_gene: TRBD2; v_gene: TRBV2; CDR3aa: CARSGTSVNEQFF; CDR3nt: TGTGCCAGATCCGGGACTAGCGTAAATGAGCAGTTCTTC
j_gene: TRBJ2-7; d_gene: NA; v_gene: TRBV7-9; CDR3aa: CASSLVRQTYEQYF; CDR3nt: TGTGCCAGCAGCTTAGTCCGCCAGACCTACGAGCAGTACTTC
j_gene: TRBJ2-1; d_gene: TRBD1; v_gene: TRBV7-6; CDR3aa: CASSTDRGNEQFF; CDR3nt: TGTGCCAGCAGCACGGACAGGGGGAATGAGCAGTTCTTC
j_gene: TRBJ2-2; d_gene: TRBD2; v_gene: TRBV7-2; CDR3aa: CASSLTSGVPLFF; CDR3nt: TGTGCCAGCAGCTTAACTAGCGGGGTCCCGCTGTTTTTT
j_gene: TRBJ2-7; d_gene: TRBD2; v_gene: TRBV5-6; CDR3aa: CASSQLASGRVYEQYF; CDR3nt: TGTGCCAGCAGTCAATTAGCTAGCGGGAGAGTCTACGAGCAGTACTTC
j_gene: TRBJ2-1; d_gene: NA; v_gene: TRBV9; CDR3aa: CASSVDPLGGVINEQFF; CDR3nt: TGTGCCAGCAGCGTAGACCCCCTAGGGGGAGTGATCAATGAGCAGTTCTTC
j_gene: TRBJ1-1; d_gene: TRBD1; v_gene: TRBV28; CDR3aa: CASSLSRRGLTEAFF; CDR3nt: TGTGCCAGCAGTCTTAGTCGCAGGGGGCTTACTGAAGCTTTCTTT
j_gene: TRBJ2-5; d_gene: NA; v_gene: TRBV11-2; CDR3aa: CASSLNPEETQYF; CDR3nt: TGTGCCAGCAGCTTAAACCCAGAAGAGACCCAGTACTTC
j_gene: TRBJ1-1; d_gene: NA; v_gene: TRBV29-1; CDR3aa: CSVGGRMNTEAFF; CDR3nt: TGCAGCGTTGGAGGACGTATGAACACTGAAGCTTTCTTT
j_gene: TRBJ2-1; d_gene: TRBD1; v_gene: TRBV7-6; CDR3aa: CASSPLSGTGGSYNEQFF; CDR3nt: TGTGCCAGCAGCCCACTCTCCGGGACAGGGGGCTCCTACAATGAGCAGTTCTTC
j_gene: TRBJ1-5; d_gene: NA; v_gene: TRBV18; CDR3aa: CASSPQGSNQPQHF; CDR3nt: TGTGCCAGCTCACCGCAGGGAAGCAATCAGCCCCAGCATTTT
j_gene: TRBJ2-5; d_gene: NA; v_gene: TRBV7-2; CDR3aa: CASSLRGPLETQYF; CDR3nt: TGTGCCAGCAGCCTCCGGGGACCGCTGGAGACCCAGTACTTC
j_gene: TRBJ2-7; d_gene: NA; v_gene: TRBV23-1; CDR3aa: CASSQSMAGTYEQYF; CDR3nt: TGCGCCAGCAGTCAATCGATGGCAGGGACCTACGAGCAGTACTTC
j_gene: TRBJ1-1; d_gene: NA; v_gene: TRBV13; CDR3aa: CASSFSGWGSRNTEAFF; CDR3nt: TGTGCCAGCAGCTTCTCCGGATGGGGCTCCCGGAACACTGAAGCTTTCTTT
j_gene: TRBJ2-7; d_gene: NA; v_gene: TRBV9; CDR3aa: CASSSGQNYEQYF; CDR3nt: TGTGCCAGCAGCTCCGGACAGAACTACGAGCAGTACTTC
j_gene: TRBJ2-3; d_gene: NA; v_gene: TRBV5-5; CDR3aa: CASSKVWDTQYF; CDR3nt: TGTGCCAGCAGCAAGGTTTGGGATACGCAGTATTTT
j_gene: TRBJ2-4; d_gene: NA; v_gene: TRBV18; CDR3aa: CASSPFNEDIQYF; CDR3nt: TGTGCCAGCTCACCCTTTAACGAGGACATTCAGTACTTC
j_gene: TRBJ1-5; d_gene: NA; v_gene: TRBV19; CDR3aa: CASRTGMRGNQPQHF; CDR3nt: TGTGCCAGTAGAACAGGGATGAGGGGCAATCAGCCCCAGCATTTT
j_gene: TRBJ1-5; d_gene: TRBD1; v_gene: TRBV10-3; CDR3aa: CAISEYQGANQPQHF; CDR3nt: TGTGCCATCAGTGAGTATCAGGGGGCGAATCAGCCCCAGCATTTT
j_gene: TRBJ1-2; d_gene: NA; v_gene: TRBV19; CDR3aa: CASRTQGRGEGGYTF; CDR3nt: TGTGCCAGTAGGACCCAAGGGCGTGGTGAAGGAGGCTACACCTTC
j_gene: TRBJ1-5; d_gene: NA; v_gene: TRBV29-1; CDR3aa: CSVASGANQPQHF; CDR3nt: TGCAGCGTTGCTAGTGGGGCCAATCAGCCCCAGCATTTT
j_gene: TRBJ2-7; d_gene: NA; v_gene: TRBV11-2; CDR3aa: CASSPGYEQYF; CDR3nt: TGTGCCAGCAGCCCAGGGTACGAGCAGTACTTC